Listed below are T cell receptor beta chains from one sample, sequenced in a study of blood T cell repertoires in COVID-19. TCRdb keeps only in-frame clones here, not all; method: immunoSEQ multiplex PCR. Of a few hundred thousand clones listed, approximately 89% were seen once; the top ten hold about 2.1%. Sequencing was done on a sample of PBMCs or T cells enriched from blood (not recorded which). The receptors here all came from a man aged 35-49 years in a cohort exposed to, infected with or recovered from COVID-19 (not recorded which). CDR3s include the opening cysteine and the closing phenylalanine or tryptophan. Fields, in order: D gene, J gene, clone size, V gene, CDR3 DNA, CDR3 protein. The D gene is left open where the match is weak. Clone size is stated in some rows and not others, as once, few, many or a class when expanded.

-	TRBJ1-4	-	TRBV5-6	TGTGCCAGCAGCTTGGTCGGGGAAACTAATGAAAAACTGTTTTTT	CASSLVGETNEKLFF
-	TRBJ1-4	-	TRBV28	TGTGCCAGCAGCTTTGACAACTTTAATGAAAAACTGTTTTTT	CASSFDNFNEKLFF
-	TRBJ2-3	-	TRBV7-2	TGTGCCAGCAGCCTTGGCCCTAGCACAGATACGCAGTATTTT	CASSLGPSTDTQYF
-	TRBJ1-5	-	TRBV6-1	TGTGCCAGCAGTGACCTTCAGGGGAAAGGTTATAGCAATCAGCCCCAGCATTTT	CASSDLQGKGYSNQPQHF
TRBD1	TRBJ1-1	-	TRBV10-3	TGTGCCATCAGTGAGCCAACAGGGGGGTCGGTGAACACTGAAGCTTTCTTT	CAISEPTGGSVNTEAFF
-	TRBJ2-1	-	TRBV4-1	TGCGCCAGCAGCCAAGTCACAGGTGTCGGTGAGCAGTTCTTC	CASSQVTGVGEQFF
TRBD1	TRBJ1-1	-	TRBV19	TGTGCCAGTAGTACGACAGGGCCGAACACTGAAGCTTTCTTT	CASSTTGPNTEAFF
-	TRBJ2-3	-	TRBV2	TGTGCCAGCAGTTCCAGCGGGCCCCAGGCGGATACGCAGTATTTT	CASSSSGPQADTQYF
TRBD1	TRBJ2-1	-	TRBV2	TGTGCCAGCAGACAGGGGGACAATGAGCAGTTCTTC	CASRQGDNEQFF
-	TRBJ2-2	once	TRBV11-3	TGTGCCAGCAGCTTTAGTCGGGGGTCCGGGGAGCTGTTTTTT	CASSFSRGSGELFF
-	TRBJ1-3	-	TRBV7-9	TGTGCCAGCAGCCCGGTGGGGAGCTCTGGAAACACCATATATTTT	CASSPVGSSGNTIYF
TRBD2	TRBJ2-2	-	TRBV6-1	TGTGCCAGCAGTGAACAGGGGATAGCGGGAGGCAACACCGGGGAGCTGTTTTTT	CASSEQGIAGGNTGELFF
TRBD1	TRBJ2-7	-	TRBV5-1	TGCGCCAGCAGCTTGAACGGACAGGCCTACGAGCAGTACTTC	CASSLNGQAYEQYF
TRBD1	TRBJ1-3	once	TRBV19	TGTGCCAGCCGACCGGCGGGACAGGGGAAAAGATCTGGAAACACCATATATTTT	CASRPAGQGKRSGNTIYF
-	TRBJ2-1	-	TRBV30	TGTGCCTGGAGCCTAGCTGACAATGAGCAGTTCTTC	CAWSLADNEQFF
TRBD1	TRBJ2-1	once	TRBV5-1	TGCGCCAGCAGCTTGGCCACAGGGGGCGTTGGGAATGAGCAGTTCTTC	CASSLATGGVGNEQFF
TRBD1	TRBJ1-2	-	TRBV6-5	TGTGCCAGCTCGCGGACAGGGCCCCCCGGGGGGAACACCTTC	CASSRTGPPGGNTF
TRBD2	TRBJ2-3	-	TRBV7-2	TGTGCCAGCAGCTTAATGCCTAGCGGGAGTGGGACAGATACGCAGTATTTT	CASSLMPSGSGTDTQYF
-	TRBJ1-3	-	TRBV6-5	TGTGCCAGCAGTCCCCCCGCAGGCTCTGGAAACACCATATATTTT	CASSPPAGSGNTIYF
TRBD2	TRBJ2-2	-	TRBV5-1	TGCGCCAGCAGCTTCGCGACTAGCGGGAGGGTCGGGGAGCTGTTTTTT	CASSFATSGRVGELFF
-	TRBJ1-5	-	TRBV21-1	TGTGCCAGCAGCAGCGGGCTTTATCAGCCCCAGCATTTT	CASSSGLYQPQHF
-	TRBJ2-1	-	TRBV4-2	TGTGCCAGCAGCTCGGCGGGGGCCGGCGGGAGTTCCTACAATGAGCAGTTCTTC	CASSSAGAGGSSYNEQFF
-	TRBJ1-2	-	TRBV24-1	TGTGCCACCAGTGATCCCAGGTACGGTCCCTATGGCTACACCTTC	CATSDPRYGPYGYTF
-	TRBJ2-2	-	TRBV6-5	TGTGCCAGCAGTTACTCCGGGGTAGTGGTGACCGGGGAGCTGTTTTTT	CASSYSGVVVTGELFF
TRBD2	TRBJ2-5	-	TRBV11-2	TGTGCCAGCAGCTTATGGGGGGGGGACCCCTTTAAAGAGACCCAGTACTTC	CASSLWGGDPFKETQYF
TRBD2	TRBJ2-5	-	TRBV5-1	TGCGCCAGCAGTGGCGGGAGCCAAGAGACCCAGTACTTC	CASSGGSQETQYF
TRBD2	TRBJ2-1	-	TRBV19	TGTGCCAGTAGTCCCCAACTAGCGGGAGGTGGGTACAATGAGCAGTTCTTC	CASSPQLAGGGYNEQFF
-	TRBJ2-2	-	TRBV6-5	TGTGCCAGCAGTTCGGGCAGCGGGTGGGACACCGGGGAGCTGTTTTTT	CASSSGSGWDTGELFF
TRBD1	TRBJ2-7	-	TRBV15	TGTGCCACCAGCGGAAGACAGGGGGCCGTCCACGAGCAGTACTTC	CATSGRQGAVHEQYF
-	TRBJ1-1	-	TRBV27	TGTGCCAGCACGGGTCCGAACACTGAAGCTTTCTTT	CASTGPNTEAFF
TRBD2	TRBJ2-7	-	TRBV6-2/TRBV6-3	TGTGCCAGCAGTTACCTGGCGGGACTAGCGGCCTACGAGCAGTACTTC	CASSYLAGLAAYEQYF
TRBD1	TRBJ2-2	-	TRBV18	TGTGCCAGCTCACAATGGGACAGGGGAGACACCGGGGAGCTGTTTTTT	CASSQWDRGDTGELFF
TRBD2	TRBJ2-7	-	TRBV18	TGTGCCAGCTCACCAGACCAACGCGGGAGGGCCCCCTACGAGCAGTACTTC	CASSPDQRGRAPYEQYF
-	TRBJ2-5	-	TRBV15	TGTGCCACCAGCAGAGATTCAGGGGAGGAGACCCAGTACTTC	CATSRDSGEETQYF
-	TRBJ1-2	once	TRBV30	TGTGCCTGGAGTGTACGAGGAGTGGTTGGCTACACCTTC	CAWSVRGVVGYTF
-	TRBJ2-5	-	TRBV27	TGTGCCAGCAGGAACAGGGGCGGGAAAGAGACCCAGTACTTC	CASRNRGGKETQYF
TRBD2	TRBJ2-7	-	TRBV5-1	TGCGCCAGCAGCTTAACTAGCGGGAGCATTTACGAGCAGTACTTC	CASSLTSGSIYEQYF
TRBD2	TRBJ2-7	-	TRBV28	TGTGCCAGCACCCCCCAGGGACTAGATTCTACGCAGCAGTACTTC	CASTPQGLDSTQQYF
-	TRBJ1-2	once	TRBV3-1/TRBV3-2	TGTGCCAGCAGCCAAGAGGGGGGGTATGGCTACACCTTC	CASSQEGGYGYTF
TRBD1	TRBJ2-7	-	TRBV12-5	TGTGCTAGTGGTTTCTTTCCCCGGGACAGGGCCTTATACGAGCAGTACTTC	CASGFFPRDRALYEQYF
TRBD2	TRBJ2-1	-	TRBV10-3	TGTGCCATCAGTGAGGTGAGCGGGAGATCCGATGAGCAGTTCTTC	CAISEVSGRSDEQFF
TRBD2	TRBJ2-1	-	TRBV10-2	TGCGCCAGCGAGGAAAGGACTAGCGGTTACAATGAGCAGTTCTTC	CASEERTSGYNEQFF
-	TRBJ2-5	-	TRBV19	TGTGCCAGTAGTCCGCGCACGGTGGAGACCCAGTACTTC	CASSPRTVETQYF
-	TRBJ1-1	-	TRBV30	TGTGCCTGGGTTATTAGTGCCACTGAAGCTTTCTTT	CAWVISATEAFF
-	TRBJ2-6	-	TRBV10-2	TGCGCCAGCAGTCCTCCCAGGCAGGCCAACGTCCTGACTTTC	CASSPPRQANVLTF
TRBD1	TRBJ1-2	-	TRBV10-1	TGCGCCAGCAGTATAGGAAGGGGGCGGATGCCCTATGGCTACACCTTC	CASSIGRGRMPYGYTF
TRBD2	TRBJ2-7	-	TRBV5-1	TGCGCCAGCAGCTTGAGCGGGGGTACCTACGAGCAGTACTTC	CASSLSGGTYEQYF